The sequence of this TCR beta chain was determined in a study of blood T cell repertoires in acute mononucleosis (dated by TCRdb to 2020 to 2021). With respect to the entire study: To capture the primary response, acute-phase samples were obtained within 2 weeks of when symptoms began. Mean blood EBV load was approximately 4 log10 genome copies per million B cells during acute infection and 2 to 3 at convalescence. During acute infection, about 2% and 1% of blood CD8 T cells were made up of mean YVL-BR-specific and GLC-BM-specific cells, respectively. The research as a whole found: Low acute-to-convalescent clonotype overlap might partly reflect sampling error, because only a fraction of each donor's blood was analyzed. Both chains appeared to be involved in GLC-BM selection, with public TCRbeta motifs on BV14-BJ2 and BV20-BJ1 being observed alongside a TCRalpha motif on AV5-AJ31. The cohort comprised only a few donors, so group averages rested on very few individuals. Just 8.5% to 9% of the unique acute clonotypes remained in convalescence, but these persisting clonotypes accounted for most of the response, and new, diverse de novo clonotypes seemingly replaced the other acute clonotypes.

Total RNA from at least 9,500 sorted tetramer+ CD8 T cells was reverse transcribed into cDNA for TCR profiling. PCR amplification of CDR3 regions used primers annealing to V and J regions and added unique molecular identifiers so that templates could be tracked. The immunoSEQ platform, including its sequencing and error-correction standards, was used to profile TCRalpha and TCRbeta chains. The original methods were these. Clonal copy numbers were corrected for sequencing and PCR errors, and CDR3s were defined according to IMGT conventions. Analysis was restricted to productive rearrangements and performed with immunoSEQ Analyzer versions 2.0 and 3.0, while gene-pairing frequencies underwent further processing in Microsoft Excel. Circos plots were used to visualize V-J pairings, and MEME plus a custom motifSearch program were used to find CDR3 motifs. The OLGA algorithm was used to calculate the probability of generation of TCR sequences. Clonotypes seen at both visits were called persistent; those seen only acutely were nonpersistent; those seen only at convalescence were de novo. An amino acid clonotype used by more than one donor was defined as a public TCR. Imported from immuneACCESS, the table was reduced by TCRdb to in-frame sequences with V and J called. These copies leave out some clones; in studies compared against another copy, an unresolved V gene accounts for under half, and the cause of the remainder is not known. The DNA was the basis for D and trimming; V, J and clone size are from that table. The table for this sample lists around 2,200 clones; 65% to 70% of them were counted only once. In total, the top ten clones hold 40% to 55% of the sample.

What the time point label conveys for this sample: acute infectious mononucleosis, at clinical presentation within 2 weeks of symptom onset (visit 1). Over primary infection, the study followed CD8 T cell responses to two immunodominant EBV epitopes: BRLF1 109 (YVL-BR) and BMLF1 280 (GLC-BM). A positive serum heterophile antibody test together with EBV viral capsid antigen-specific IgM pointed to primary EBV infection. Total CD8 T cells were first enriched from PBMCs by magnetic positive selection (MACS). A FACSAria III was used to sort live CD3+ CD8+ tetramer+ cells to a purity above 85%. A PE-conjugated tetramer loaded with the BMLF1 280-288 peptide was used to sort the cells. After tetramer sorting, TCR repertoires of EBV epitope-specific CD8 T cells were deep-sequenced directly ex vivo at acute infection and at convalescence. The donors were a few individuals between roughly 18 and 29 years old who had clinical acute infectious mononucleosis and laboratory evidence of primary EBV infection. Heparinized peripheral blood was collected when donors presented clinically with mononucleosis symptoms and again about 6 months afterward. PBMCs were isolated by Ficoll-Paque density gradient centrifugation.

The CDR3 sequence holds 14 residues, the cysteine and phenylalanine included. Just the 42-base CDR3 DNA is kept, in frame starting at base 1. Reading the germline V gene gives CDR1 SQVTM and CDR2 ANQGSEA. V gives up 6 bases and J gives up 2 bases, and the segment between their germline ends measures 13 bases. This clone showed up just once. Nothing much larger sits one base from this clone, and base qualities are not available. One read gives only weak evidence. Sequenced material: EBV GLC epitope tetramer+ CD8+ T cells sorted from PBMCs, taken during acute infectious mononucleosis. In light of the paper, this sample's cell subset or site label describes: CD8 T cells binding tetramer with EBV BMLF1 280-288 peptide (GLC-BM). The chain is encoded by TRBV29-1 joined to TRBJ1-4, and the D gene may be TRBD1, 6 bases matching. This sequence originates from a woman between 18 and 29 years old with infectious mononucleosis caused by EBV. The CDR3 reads CSVGTCCTNEKLFF. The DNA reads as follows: TGCAGCGTGGGGACATGTTGTACTAATGAAAAACTGTTTTTT. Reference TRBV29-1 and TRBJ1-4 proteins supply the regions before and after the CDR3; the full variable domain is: SAVISQKPSRDICQRGTSLTIQCQVDSQVTMMFWYRQQPGQSLTLIATANQGSEATYESGFVIDKFPISRPNLTFSTLTVSNMSPEDSSIYLCSVGTCCTNEKLFFGSGTQLSVL.